Each of the 19 T cell receptor beta chains below was sequenced from the same sample in a study of human T cells and chemical hapten exposure. The time point is: pre-sensitization, week 0. Regarding treatment: therapeutic diphenylcyclopropenone sensitization with weekly scalp DPC. TCRdb recomputed calls from the RACE reads with MiXCR, one row per CDR3 protein. The repertoire consists of roughly 260,000 distinct CDR3 sequences, with approximately 8.4% occurring once and the leading ten covering 2% to 2.5%. This sample comprised whole blood, obtained in connection with sensitization to the hapten diphenylcyclopropenone (DPC). These receptors were taken from a woman between 40 and 55 years old with alopecia areata. Some clones in this sample may be carry-over from other donors' samples.

CDR3 amino acids: CASSQGRTTITGELFF. DNA of the CDR3: TGCGCCAGCAGCCAAGGCCGGACAACTATCACCGGGGAGCTGTTTTTT. This chain connects TRBV4-1 to TRBJ2-2; D perhaps matches TRBD1 (5 bases). The CDR3 sequence is 16 residues long. Trimming removed 1 base from V and 4 bases from J, with 13 bases in between. The germline gives CDR1 MGHRA, CDR2 YSYEKL.

This clonotype was picked up many times. CDR3 residues: CASSRGTEEKLFF. CDR3 in DNA: TGTGCCAGCTCAAGAGGGACAGAAGAAAAACTGTTTTTT. This chain links TRBV18 with TRBJ1-4; 7 nucleotides line up with TRBD1. The CDR3 is made up of 13 amino acids. The germline gives CDR1 KGHSH, CDR2 LQKENI. With 5 bases clipped from V and 8 bases from J, the junction kept 5 bases outside the gene matches.

This clonotype occurred a few times. V and J are TRBV12-3 or TRBV12-4 and TRBJ1-1; no definite D call. The CDR3 length is 11 residues. Between the trimmed V and J ends, which lost 5 bases and 7 bases, there was a span of 8 bases. The CDR3 sequence: CASSQTVEAFF. CDR3 DNA sequence: TGTGCCAGCAGTCAGACGGTTGAAGCTTTCTTT.

V and J are TRBV11-2 and TRBJ1-6; possibly TRBD1 for D (6 bases). The V end lost 1 base, the J end lost 8 bases, and 12 bases lay between the germline ends. CDR1 is SGHAT and CDR2 is FQNNGV in the germline V gene. The CDR3 runs 15 residues. The CDR3 protein is CASSLGRGLHSPLHF. In DNA, the CDR3 is TGTGCCAGCAGCTTAGGGAGGGGGTTACATTCACCCCTCCACTTT.

This clonotype came up a few times. The chain has TRBV20-1 and TRBJ1-2; D unclear. CDR1 DFQATT and CDR2 SNEGSKA come from the germline V gene (reference sequence). The ends were cut back, 6 bases at V and 1 base at J, with 9 bases in the middle. The CDR3 is 12 amino acids. CDR3 sequence reads: CSAATGNYGYTF. The DNA of the CDR3 is TGCAGTGCCGCGACCGGTAACTATGGCTACACCTTC.

This clonotype has a count of ten or more. This sequence joins TRBV3-1 and TRBJ2-5; no definite D call. The CDR3 totals 14 residues. The germline V gene encodes CDR1 LGHDT and CDR2 YNNKEL (reference sequence). V lost 0 bases and J lost 4, with 9 bases in between. CDR3 coding DNA: TGTGCCAGCAGCCAAGATGGGCGCCGAGAGACCCAGTACTTC. It specifies CASSQDGRRETQYF.

This chain uses TRBV5-1 with TRBJ1-2; 9 positions agree with TRBD1. The junction had 8 bases not matched to a gene; V was cut back by 4 bases and J by 7 bases. CDR3 size: 14 residues. The germline V gene encodes CDR1 SGHRS and CDR2 YFSETQ. The CDR3, as DNA: TGCGCCAGCAGCCCTGGACAGGGGAGGTTTGGCTACACCTTC. As protein: CASSPGQGRFGYTF.

This clonotype turned up a few times. The J gene is TRBJ1-4, the V gene TRBV12-3 or TRBV12-4; D remains unclear. Trimming took 2 bases from V and 5 from J, leaving 9 bases between them. The CDR3 has 14 residues. The CDR3 sequence is CASSLWAQNEKLFF. DNA for the CDR3: TGTGCCAGCAGTTTATGGGCCCAAAATGAAAAACTGTTTTTT.

This clonotype was seen a few times. The rearrangement uses TRBV5-6 and TRBJ2-4; TRBD2 is a possible D gene (5 bases). The CDR3 spans 16 residues. V was shortened by 3 bases and J by 0 bases, with 13 bases between the two germline ends. Germline V gene lookup returns CDR1 SGHDT and CDR2 YYEEEE. The DNA of the CDR3 is TGTGCCAGCAGCTATAGGACTGTTGTAGCCAAAAACATTCAGTACTTC. This sequence encodes CASSYRTVVAKNIQYF.

The sample holds many counts of this clonotype. CDR3 sequence reads: CASSLVGSRGYNEQFF. DNA of the CDR3: TGCGCCAGCAGCTTGGTAGGGTCTCGGGGTTACAATGAGCAGTTCTTC. V is TRBV5-1 and J is TRBJ2-1, with a weak D call TRBD2 (5 bases). With 0 bases removed from V and 4 bases from J, the gap between germline ends came to 14 bases. The germline V gene encodes CDR1 SGHRS and CDR2 YFSETQ. This CDR3 region has 16 residues.

This clonotype was found many times. The chain links TRBV29-1 to TRBJ2-2; D not certain. Trimming took off 4 bases at V and 0 bases at J, with 6 bases between the two ends. This CDR3 is built from 13 residues. The germline V gene has CDR1 SQVTM and CDR2 ANQGSEA. CDR3 in amino acids: CSVGSSNTGELFF. Written as DNA, the CDR3 is TGCAGCGTTGGTTCTTCGAACACCGGGGAGCTGTTTTTT.

The chain recombines TRBV6-5 with TRBJ2-3; tentative D call: TRBD1 (6 bases). Trimming took 5 bases from V and 0 from J, leaving 12 bases between them. This CDR3 contains 15 residues. The germline V gene encodes CDR1 MNHEY and CDR2 SVGAGI. The CDR3 DNA sequence: TGTGCCAGCAGTGTTCAGGGGCAAAGCACAGATACGCAGTATTTT. Translated, it gives CASSVQGQSTDTQYF.

The V and J genes are TRBV9 and TRBJ2-3; perhaps TRBD1 as D (6 bases). CDR1 SGDLS and CDR2 YYNGEE come from the germline V gene. The CDR3 runs to 15 residues. V lost 0 bases to trimming and J lost 0 bases, with 8 bases between them. The CDR3 DNA follows: TGTGCCAGCAGCGTAGGGACAGCTAGCACAGATACGCAGTATTTT. Amino acids: CASSVGTASTDTQYF.

This clonotype came up a few times. The chain couples TRBV6-2 or TRBV6-3 to TRBJ2-7; no clear D gene. CDR3 length: 17 amino acids. Trimming cost V 6 bases and J 3 bases, with 24 bases left between them. The V gene's germline CDR1 is MNHEY and CDR2 SVGEGT. CDR3 DNA: TGTGCCAGCAGCCACCCCGGGCCGGAACGGGTTCACTACGAGCAGTACTTC. It translates to CASSHPGPERVHYEQYF.

This clonotype occurred a few times. This chain uses TRBV27 with TRBJ1-2, with a possible D match to TRBD1 (6 bases). CDR1 and CDR2 (germline): MNHEY, SMNVEV (reference sequence). The CDR3 has 15 amino acids. With 6 bases removed from V and 5 bases from J, the gap between germline ends came to 19 bases. The CDR3 sequence: CASRAPNRAPYGYTF. Here the CDR3 DNA reads TGTGCCAGCAGGGCCCCTAACAGGGCTCCTTATGGCTACACCTTC.

This clonotype was seen only a few times. The rearrangement uses TRBV3-1 and TRBJ2-7, with 9 bases fitting TRBD2. Germline V lookup: CDR1 LGHDT, CDR2 YNNKEL (reference sequence). This CDR3 has 16 amino acids. The V and J ends lost 0 bases and 6 bases, in that order; junction bases with no gene match: 9. Written as DNA, the CDR3 is TGTGCCAGCAGCCAAGATGTACGAAAAGCGGGAGGCGAGCAGTACTTC. Its translation: CASSQDVRKAGGEQYF.

The V call is TRBV5-1, the J call TRBJ1-1, with D hard to call. Germline loops: CDR1 SGHRS, CDR2 YFSETQ. The V and J ends lost 4 bases and 0 bases respectively, with 10 bases between them. The CDR3 is 14 residues long. The CDR3 region has the DNA TGCGCCAGCAGCGTCGGTACCTTGAACACTGAAGCTTTCTTT. As protein: CASSVGTLNTEAFF.

This clonotype was seen only a few times. The rearrangement joins TRBV3-1 to TRBJ1-2; TRBD1 is a possible D gene (6 bases). The CDR3 has 14 residues. Germline assignment: CDR1 LGHDT and CDR2 YNNKEL (reference sequence). The V and J ends lost 6 bases and 2 bases respectively, with 13 bases between them. Here the CDR3 DNA reads TGTGCCAGCAGGCAACAGGGAGCGAACTATGGCTACACCTTC. Translation: CASRQQGANYGYTF.

The chain employs TRBV7-2 and TRBJ2-1; a weak D match, TRBD2 (5 bases). The ends were cut back, 1 base at V and 0 bases at J, with 16 bases in the middle. The CDR3 length is 18 residues. CDR1 SGHTA and CDR2 FQGNSA come from the germline V gene. The CDR3 DNA reads TGTGCCAGCAGCTTAGGTGGAATCTTAGCGAGCTCCTACAATGAGCAGTTCTTC. Its translation is CASSLGGILASSYNEQFF.